The rows below give T cell receptor beta chains drawn from one sample of a study of T-cell reconstitution after alpha-beta-depleted transplantation in children. Via MiXCR, TCRdb re-called the PCR reads, giving one row per CDR3 protein. The sample has about a million distinct CDR3 sequences; about 31% are singletons. The input for sequencing was PBMCs, mostly from graft donor cells, taken 360 days after TCRalphabeta/CD19-depleted stem cell transplant. The receptors here all came from a boy younger than two who had a stem cell transplant for SCID, so the T cells may come from the graft donor. Each CDR3 is given without its conserved first and last residue. The order of the fields is J gene, V gene, CDR3 protein.

J gene: TRBJ2-7; V gene: TRBV12-3/TRBV12-4; CDR3 protein: ASSFILRAYEQY
J gene: TRBJ1-3; V gene: TRBV2; CDR3 protein: ASSGGFSGNTIY
J gene: TRBJ2-1; V gene: TRBV9; CDR3 protein: ASSVERLAGGYNEQF
J gene: TRBJ2-7; V gene: TRBV10-3; CDR3 protein: AINDLGQGYEQY
J gene: TRBJ2-3; V gene: TRBV4-3; CDR3 protein: ASSQGVLAGGLADTQY
J gene: TRBJ2-7; V gene: TRBV4-2; CDR3 protein: ASSLRLAGPGEQY
J gene: TRBJ2-1; V gene: TRBV12-3/TRBV12-4; CDR3 protein: ASSLTSGPLNEQF
J gene: TRBJ1-1; V gene: TRBV27; CDR3 protein: ASSSTPTRQAEAF
J gene: TRBJ2-7; V gene: TRBV20-1; CDR3 protein: SATDRYYEQY
J gene: TRBJ1-2; V gene: TRBV5-1; CDR3 protein: ASREKANYGYT
J gene: TRBJ2-1; V gene: TRBV20-1; CDR3 protein: SARGLAGRNEQF
J gene: TRBJ1-1; V gene: TRBV5-1; CDR3 protein: ASSRDPGQKLVNTEAF
J gene: TRBJ2-7; V gene: TRBV20-1; CDR3 protein: SARRGAKYEQY
J gene: TRBJ1-2; V gene: TRBV6-5; CDR3 protein: ASSYRTGGRDGYT
J gene: TRBJ2-4; V gene: TRBV6-1; CDR3 protein: ASRRDRAKNIQY
J gene: TRBJ2-7; V gene: TRBV29-1; CDR3 protein: SVELSSGGAGYPEQY
J gene: TRBJ2-3; V gene: TRBV27; CDR3 protein: ASSKRGSTDTQY
J gene: TRBJ2-1; V gene: TRBV5-1; CDR3 protein: ASSGRTSEDEQF
J gene: TRBJ2-5; V gene: TRBV3-1; CDR3 protein: ASSQDSFQETQY
J gene: TRBJ2-7; V gene: TRBV12-3/TRBV12-4; CDR3 protein: ASSLPYGRDRTYEQY
J gene: TRBJ2-1; V gene: TRBV2; CDR3 protein: ASSSLATNEQF
J gene: TRBJ2-7; V gene: TRBV20-1; CDR3 protein: SASPGLAGAPYEQY
J gene: TRBJ2-5; V gene: TRBV7-2; CDR3 protein: ASSPDLYRRETQY
J gene: TRBJ2-7; V gene: TRBV5-1; CDR3 protein: ASSWDRVGEQY
J gene: TRBJ2-1; V gene: TRBV12-3/TRBV12-4; CDR3 protein: ASSLMTGYNEQF